The clone carrying this T cell receptor beta chain was detected only once. Its cognate antigen is unknown. The data stem from a study of shared clonotypes between healthy human individuals. Whole-study results and caveats: Represented genetic and exposure-history diversity was restricted by having few donors.

Sequencing was performed with immunoSEQ multiplex PCR; in TCRdb, only in-frame clones are kept and a portion is missing. The sample shows 2 million to 2.5 million clones, 90% to 95% of them seen only once. Trimming cost V 6 bases and J 6 bases, with 23 bases left between them. This CDR3 is 16 amino acids long. Germline CDR1 SNHLY, CDR2 FYNNEI. The TCR sequence derives from a man aged 18 to 29 in good health. Some clones in this sample may be carry-over from other donors' samples. The chain joins TRBV2 to TRBJ1-2; D ambiguous. The source material was naive CD4+ T cells from PBMCs. Indicated subset: CD45RA+ positively selected. CDR3 in DNA: TGTGCCAGCAGCGACCAAAGGACGGCCGGGCTTGATGGCTACACCTTC. Protein: CASSDQRTAGLDGYTF.